This TCR beta chain was profiled in a study of T cell responses to AZD1222 COVID-19 vaccine. As to this clone: Its target is not known.

Points from the study as a whole: Vaccine-related CD4 TCRs covered spike, predominating at 160-218 and 743-854. The donors showed a predominance of white British ancestry and of females, with possible underestimation of clonal diversity. The breadth and depth of Spike-specific TCRs increased once two AZD1222 doses had been given.

Trimming pared 5 bases from V and 3 bases from J, leaving 13 bases between. The CDR3 loop spans 13 amino acids. From germline, CDR1 is GTSNPN and CDR2 SVGIG (reference sequence). TCRdb's table, derived via immunoSEQ multiplex PCR, lists solely in-frame clones and lacks some. The sample carries under 150,000 clones, more than 85% recorded once. The chain employs TRBV30 and TRBJ1-1; D possibly corresponds to TRBD1 (6 bases). The sample in question was peripheral blood, obtained on day 0 of MenACWY control vaccination. This clonotype was sampled from an adult in good health. In DNA, the CDR3 is TGTGCCTGGGAAGGGGGGGGAGACACTGAAGCTTTCTTT. Its translation: CAWEGGGDTEAFF.